The 10 T cell receptor beta chains listed next were all sequenced from one sample in a study of T cells in Graves' hyperthyroidism and ophthalmopathy (dated by TCRdb to about 2019). The library was built by means of multiplex PCR. TCRdb records Illumina HiSeq 2000 as the sequencer. The TCR beta CDR3 regions were amplified from the RNA transcripts. The TCR CDR3 was subjected to a first round of RT-PCR using the HTBI primer set and the Qiagen OneStep RT-PCR kit. The public reads were run again by TCRdb, first through fastp at Q25 and then through MiXCR, and only productive beta chains were kept. Every CDR3 protein is listed once, alongside the most common genes and DNA of its rows. The sample profile shows more than 500,000 distinct CDR3 sequences; around 16% of them were found once. 3.8% of the sample is taken by the ten largest. Sequences were obtained from blood. The receptors were sampled from a woman aged 30 to 39 with Graves' hyperthyroidism.

This clonotype was counted many times. V usage is TRBV28 and J usage is TRBJ2-7; D remains unclear. Germline-derived CDR1 and CDR2 are MDHEN and SYDVKM. The CDR3 covers 14 residues. V was cut by 7 bases and J by 0 bases, with 13 bases left in between. In DNA form, the CDR3 reads TGTGCCAGCACCCTAGACTTAGCCTCCTACGAGCAGTACTTC. This codes for CASTLDLASYEQYF.

This clonotype was counted many times. The V and J genes are TRBV28 and TRBJ2-7; maybe TRBD1 (5 bases). The CDR3 has 15 amino acids. CDR1 MDHEN and CDR2 SYDVKM come from the germline V gene. V was cut by 3 bases and J by 1 base, with 13 bases left in between. This CDR3 is CASSFQGSISYEQYF. Written as DNA, the CDR3 is TGTGCCAGCAGTTTTCAGGGAAGCATATCCTACGAGCAGTACTTC.

This clonotype was detected ten times or more. The rearrangement joins TRBV27 to TRBJ2-5; TRBD2 might be the D (5 bases). Germline CDR1 MNHEY, CDR2 SMNVEV (reference sequence). The CDR3 runs 14 residues. V lost 2 bases and J 4 bases, leaving 11 bases between the germline ends. The CDR3 coding sequence is TGTGCCAGCAGTTTAGACGGGATAGGAGAGACCCAGTACTTC. This encodes CASSLDGIGETQYF.

The sample holds many counts of this clonotype. The chain links TRBV11-2 to TRBJ2-3, with D perhaps assigned TRBD1 or TRBD2 (6 bases each). The V end was cut by 2 bases, the J end by 2 bases, with 23 bases between. Germline CDR1 reads SGHAT; CDR2 reads FQNNGV. The CDR3 runs 19 residues. The CDR3 bases are TGTGCCAGCAGCTTAACTTTTCGAAGGGGGAGGCGTATCACAGATACGCAGTATTTT. Protein sequence: CASSLTFRRGRRITDTQYF.

This clonotype has at least ten counts. At one end, the junction sequence differs from germline, possibly due to a read error. The chain couples TRBV4-1 to TRBJ2-3; no reliable D call. Germline CDR1 and CDR2: MGHRA and YSYEKL. The CDR3 loop spans 14 amino acids. The DNA of the CDR3 is TGTGCCAGCAGTCAAGGTGGGGGCACAGATACGCAGTATTTT. It yields the protein CASSQGGGTDTQYF.

The J gene is TRBJ1-3, the V gene TRBV12-3 or TRBV12-4; 8 nucleotides align to TRBD1. CDR3 length: 14 residues. Trimming took 4 bases from V and 3 from J; bases not matched to a gene: 2. In nucleotides, the CDR3 is TGTGCCAGCAGTTCGACAGGGGTTGGAAACACCATATATTTT. Encoded protein: CASSSTGVGNTIYF.

About this clonotype: A read error may explain this, as a much larger clone is one base away. The CDR3 region is CASSELNLGEKLFF. Here the CDR3 DNA reads TGTGCCAGCAGTGAGCTAAACCTCGGGGAAAAACTGTTTTTT. The chain carries TRBV6-1 and TRBJ1-4, with no clear D. The CDR3 totals 14 residues. Germline V gene data show CDR1 as MNHNS and CDR2 as SASEGT. With 3 bases removed from V and 8 bases from J, the gap between germline ends came to 13 bases.

This clonotype was found a few times. V gene TRBV6-1 combines with J gene TRBJ2-6, with D perhaps TRBD1 (6 bases). V was clipped by 6 bases and J by 0 bases, with 21 bases between them. Germline-derived CDR1 and CDR2 are MNHNS and SASEGT. This CDR3 has 19 amino acids. CDR3 sequence reads: CASRRGNRDLGSGANVLTF. The CDR3 region has the DNA TGTGCCAGCAGGAGGGGGAACAGGGACCTTGGCTCTGGGGCCAACGTCCTGACTTTC.

This clonotype was counted a few times. The chain recombines TRBV20-1 with TRBJ2-4, with unresolved D. The length of the CDR3 is 16 residues. In germline, CDR1 is DFQATT, CDR2 SNEGSKA (reference sequence). The germline V and J ends were trimmed by 3 bases and 0 bases, with 15 bases remaining between them. The CDR3 bases are TGCAGTGCTAGGCTTGGAAAGGACCTAGCCAAAAACATTCAGTACTTC. Translating it yields CSARLGKDLAKNIQYF.

This clonotype has just a few counts. The chain couples TRBV20-1 to TRBJ1-4; 7 positions agree with TRBD1. Germline loops: CDR1 DFQATT, CDR2 SNEGSKA (reference sequence). With 6 bases clipped from V and 7 bases from J, the junction kept 11 bases outside the gene matches. The length of the CDR3 is 14 residues. The CDR3 DNA reads as TGCAGTGCCTTAGCCGGGACAGTTAGTGAAAAACTGTTTTTT. Translated: CSALAGTVSEKLFF.